A single sample is the source of the 26 T cell receptor beta chains below, sequenced in a study of CD8 T cells in Susac syndrome. RNA was extracted with the RNeasy kit, and a quantity of about 0.45 to 1 ug was reverse transcribed using random hexamers. TCRdb independently ran MiXCR on the immunoSEQ multiplex PCR reads; one entry per CDR3 protein. The sample records some 240,000 distinct CDR3 sequences, about 96% being singletons. The specimen was CD4+ T cells from PBMCs. These receptors were collected from a human donor with Susac syndrome.

The CDR3 coding sequence is TGCAGCGTTGAAATACGGGCCGTGAACTATGGCTACACCTTC. This gives the protein CSVEIRAVNYGYTF. The chain uses TRBV29-1 and TRBJ1-2, with D unclear. This CDR3 has 14 residues. CDR1 and CDR2 from the germline V gene are SQVTM and ANQGSEA. V was pared by 2 bases and J by 2 bases, with 12 bases between.

This clonotype was observed once. The V call is TRBV5-1, the J call TRBJ2-7, with a possible D match to TRBD2 (6 bases). Germline CDR1 and CDR2: SGHRS and YFSETQ. CDR3 length: 15 residues. The V gene lost 7 bases and the J gene lost 9 bases, with 26 bases spanning the gap. The CDR3 DNA is TGCGCCAGCTCTGGGATGGGGCAGGGAGGTTCCGGGCAGTACTTC. It yields the protein CASSGMGQGGSGQYF. The variable domain in full, with the rest retrieved from reference TRBV5-1 and TRBJ2-7, is KAGVTQTPRYLIKTRGQQVTLSCSPISGHRSVSWYQQTPGQGLQFLFEYFSETQRNKGNFPGRFSGRQFSNSRSEMNVSTLELGDSALYLCASSGMGQGGSGQYFGPGTRLTVT.

The J gene is TRBJ2-5, the V gene TRBV7-8, with no clear D. V shed 3 bases and J shed 0 bases, with 5 bases lying between them. The germline gives CDR1 SGHVS, CDR2 FQNEAQ. The CDR3 extends over 13 amino acids. CDR3: CASSFTDQETQYF. The CDR3 DNA sequence: TGTGCCAGCAGCTTTACGGACCAAGAGACCCAGTACTTC.

The chain recombines TRBV5-1 with TRBJ2-1; 10 positions agree with TRBD2. V shed 5 bases, J shed 6 bases, and the junction held 11 bases outside the gene matches. CDR3 length: 16 amino acids. Germline-derived CDR1 and CDR2 are SGHRS and YFSETQ. The CDR3 spells CASSPPSSGRSNEQFF. In DNA form, the CDR3 reads TGCGCCAGCAGTCCCCCTTCTAGCGGGAGATCCAATGAGCAGTTCTTC.

This sequence joins TRBV30 and TRBJ2-7; no reliable D call. There are 10 residues in the CDR3. V was cut by 2 bases and J by 6 bases, with 5 bases left in between. Germline V gene sequence: CDR1 GTSNPN, CDR2 SVGIG (reference sequence). In DNA, the CDR3 is TGTGCCTGGAGTATCGGCGAGCAGTACTTC. It specifies CAWSIGEQYF.

The chain couples TRBV5-1 to TRBJ2-7, with TRBD1 as a possible D gene (5 bases). The CDR3 is 15 residues long. Between the trimmed V and J ends, which lost 0 bases and 7 bases, there was a span of 17 bases. The V gene's germline CDR1 is SGHRS and CDR2 YFSETQ. The CDR3 bases are TGCGCCAGCAGCTTGGGACCCTCGGACAATCGAGAGCAGTACTTC. Its translation: CASSLGPSDNREQYF.

The genes are TRBV29-1 and TRBJ1-2; possibly TRBD1 for D (5 bases). Germline assignment: CDR1 SQVTM and CDR2 ANQGSEA. The ends were cut back, 2 bases at V and 3 bases at J, with 7 bases in the middle. The CDR3 is made up of 12 amino acids. The CDR3: CSVEQGDYGYTF. DNA of the CDR3: TGCAGCGTTGAACAGGGCGACTATGGCTACACCTTC. Together with reference TRBV29-1 and TRBJ1-2, the CDR3 gives the full variable domain: SAVISQKPSRDICQRGTSLTIQCQVDSQVTMMFWYRQQPGQSLTLIATANQGSEATYESGFVIDKFPISRPNLTFSTLTVSNMSPEDSSIYLCSVEQGDYGYTFGSGTRLTVV.

This chain connects TRBV3-1 to TRBJ1-3, with unresolved D. Germline V lookup: CDR1 LGHDT, CDR2 YNNKEL (reference sequence). This CDR3 region has 13 residues. Trimming left V 0 bases short and J 4 bases short, with 4 bases between. The CDR3, as DNA: TGTGCCAGCAGCCAAGAAGGCGGAAACACCATATATTTT. As protein: CASSQEGGNTIYF.

The rearrangement uses TRBV5-6 and TRBJ2-2, with D uncertain. CDR3 length: 16 amino acids. V was pared by 1 base and J by 0 bases, with 10 bases between. In germline, CDR1 is SGHDT, CDR2 YYEEEE. The CDR3 nucleotides are TGTGCCAGCAGCTTGTTTGCCGGCCCGAACACCGGGGAGCTGTTTTTT. Amino acid sequence: CASSLFAGPNTGELFF.

V and J are TRBV2 and TRBJ2-1; TRBD2 matches at 13 bases. The CDR3 consists of 17 residues. With V trimmed by 6 bases and J by 1 base, 6 bases remained unmatched. Germline V gene lookup returns CDR1 SNHLY and CDR2 FYNNEI. This CDR3 is CASRDGTSGKSYNEQFF. The CDR3 DNA reads TGTGCCAGCAGAGACGGGACTAGCGGGAAATCCTACAATGAGCAGTTCTTC.

The chain recombines TRBV12-3 or TRBV12-4 with TRBJ1-5; D may be TRBD1 (5 bases). The CDR3 is made up of 14 amino acids. Trimming took 5 bases from V and 5 from J, leaving 13 bases between them. The CDR3 DNA sequence: TGTGCCAGCAGTAAGTCAGGGTGGGATCAGCCCCAGCATTTT. This sequence encodes CASSKSGWDQPQHF.

The V and J genes are TRBV15 and TRBJ2-7; TRBD2 is a possible D gene (6 bases). The V gene's germline CDR1 is LNHNV and CDR2 YYDKDF (reference sequence). Trimming removed 3 bases from V and 1 base from J, with 10 bases in between. The CDR3 has 14 residues. The CDR3 nucleotides read TGTGCCACCAGCAGGGATCGGGGGTCCTACGAGCAGTACTTC. Protein sequence: CATSRDRGSYEQYF.

The chain is built from TRBV20-1 and TRBJ2-7, with 9 nucleotides matching TRBD1. The V segment lost 2 bases and the J segment 1 base; nucleotides outside the gene matches: 6. The CDR3 has 15 residues. Germline values: CDR1 DFQATT, CDR2 SNEGSKA (reference sequence). CDR3 in amino acids: CSARTPGTGSYEQYF. The CDR3 nucleotides read TGCAGTGCTAGAACCCCCGGGACAGGGTCCTACGAGCAGTACTTC.

CDR3 protein: CSASSGGRNEQFF. DNA of the CDR3: TGCAGCGCCTCCTCGGGGGGGCGAAATGAGCAGTTCTTC. The chain employs TRBV29-1 and TRBJ2-1; 8 bases are a match to TRBD2. In germline, CDR1 is SQVTM, CDR2 ANQGSEA. The ends lost 7 bases at V and 7 bases at J; junction bases unmatched: 9. This CDR3 has 13 residues.

This chain connects TRBV28 to TRBJ2-6; no firm D call. The CDR3 spans 15 residues. From germline, CDR1 is MDHEN and CDR2 SYDVKM. V gave up 5 bases and J gave up 1 base, with 9 bases separating them. The CDR3 DNA reads TGTGCCAGCAGTCCGGTCCGATCTGGGGCCAACGTCCTGACTTTC. Protein sequence: CASSPVRSGANVLTF.

The chain has TRBV3-1 and TRBJ1-1; no clear D gene. Germline V gene sequence: CDR1 LGHDT, CDR2 YNNKEL (reference sequence). The CDR3 sequence is 13 residues long. Trimming took off 2 bases at V and 1 base at J, with 5 bases between the two ends. The CDR3 DNA reads TGTGCCAGCAGCCAAATGGGGAACACTGAAGCTTTCTTT. This codes for CASSQMGNTEAFF.

CDR3 coding DNA: TGTGCCAGCCGCGAGCGGAGCTCCTACAATGAGCAGTTCTTC. This codes for CASRERSSYNEQFF. The rearrangement joins TRBV28 to TRBJ2-1, with a possible D match to TRBD2 (5 bases). The V end was cut by 8 bases, the J end by 0 bases, with 11 bases between. This CDR3 contains 14 residues. Germline loops: CDR1 MDHEN, CDR2 SYDVKM.

V and J are TRBV18 and TRBJ2-2; weak D call: TRBD2 (5 bases). The V gene lost 11 bases and the J gene lost 7 bases, with 26 bases spanning the gap. This CDR3 is 16 amino acids long. Germline assignment: CDR1 KGHSH and CDR2 LQKENI. The DNA of the CDR3 is TGTGCCTCATCGGAGCCCGTGGGAGCGTTTATCGGGGAGCTGTTTTTT. Its protein product is CASSEPVGAFIGELFF.

The CDR3 region has the DNA TGCAGCGTTCTAGCGGGAACCACAGATACGCAGTATTTT. Translated: CSVLAGTTDTQYF. The chain is built from TRBV29-1 and TRBJ2-3; 9 nucleotides match TRBD2. The CDR3 length is 13 residues. Germline CDR1 SQVTM, CDR2 ANQGSEA. J gave up 2 bases and V 5 bases, and 2 bases lay outside the gene matches.

The V gene is TRBV6-1, the J gene TRBJ1-1; unclear D gene. V gave up 5 bases and J gave up 1 base, with 11 bases separating them. The CDR3 length is 14 residues. CDR1 MNHNS and CDR2 SASEGT come from the germline V gene. This chain's CDR3 is CASSTDTANTEAFF. Written as DNA, the CDR3 is TGTGCCAGCAGTACAGACACAGCGAACACTGAAGCTTTCTTT.

The chain recombines TRBV7-8 with TRBJ2-7, with 9 bases identical to TRBD1. This CDR3 spans 14 amino acids. Germline V gene data show CDR1 as SGHVS and CDR2 as FQNEAQ. The V gene end was trimmed by 5 bases and the J gene end by 4 bases; junction bases not matched to a gene: 6. The CDR3: CASSTGTGLYEQYF. The CDR3 nucleotides are TGTGCCAGCAGCACCGGGACAGGGTTATACGAGCAGTACTTC.

V is TRBV5-1 and J is TRBJ1-1; D unclear. V lost 0 bases, J lost 4 bases, and 10 bases lay in between. This CDR3 region has 14 residues. CDR1 and CDR2 (germline): SGHRS, YFSETQ. CDR3 sequence (DNA): TGCGCCAGCAGCTTGGGCCTGGTGGGCACTGAAGCTTTCTTT. Amino acid sequence: CASSLGLVGTEAFF.

The chain joins TRBV15 to TRBJ1-3, with D hard to call. Germline CDR1 is LNHNV and CDR2 is YYDKDF (reference sequence). The length of the CDR3 is 14 residues. V was cut by 3 bases and J by 3 bases, with 9 bases left in between. In DNA, the CDR3 is TGTGCCACCAGCAGGTCAGGCTTTGGAAACACCATATATTTT. Translated: CATSRSGFGNTIYF.

The chain joins TRBV28 to TRBJ1-2; D is unclear. Trimming took off 5 bases at V and 6 bases at J, with 16 bases between the two ends. This CDR3 contains 14 residues. In germline, CDR1 is MDHEN, CDR2 SYDVKM. CDR3 amino acids: CASSPPTSGDGYTF. The CDR3 DNA sequence: TGTGCCAGCAGTCCCCCCACCTCCGGGGATGGCTACACCTTC.

This sequence joins TRBV29-1 and TRBJ2-7, with 8 bases identical to TRBD1. The V gene end was trimmed by 4 bases and the J gene end by 5 bases; junction bases not matched to a gene: 7. This CDR3 is 13 amino acids long. Germline lookup yields CDR1 SQVTM and CDR2 ANQGSEA. CDR3 amino acids: CSVVSGGVNEQYF. The CDR3 bases are TGCAGCGTTGTGTCAGGGGGCGTTAACGAGCAGTACTTC.

This clonotype was observed a single time. V and J are TRBV5-1 and TRBJ1-2; 7 bases map to TRBD1. Germline V lookup: CDR1 SGHRS, CDR2 YFSETQ. The length of the CDR3 is 15 residues. Losses at the gene ends were 2 bases for V and 8 bases for J; bases not matched to a gene: 12. CDR3 sequence: CASSLSGQAHEGYTF. The CDR3 bases are TGCGCCAGCAGCTTATCTGGACAGGCCCATGAAGGCTACACCTTC.